This TCR beta chain was found in a study of T-cell reconstitution after alpha-beta-depleted transplantation in children. Study outcomes and limitations: After one year, T-cell counts and TCRbeta diversity mostly came from new T cells. The study reportedly traced alpha-beta T cells about two months after transplant to several hundred expanded graft clones. It was surviving recipient T cells and thymic progenitors that gave some patients high TCRbeta diversity at day 60.

Preparation of the TCRbeta library used unique molecular identifiers. MiXCR, applied by TCRdb to the PCR reads, yields one record per CDR3 protein. The sample holds about 440,000 distinct CDR3 sequences, 43% seen once. This clonotype appeared a few times. Its target is not known. Sample: PBMCs, taken before TCRalphabeta/CD19-depleted stem cell transplant. The TCR was taken from a girl aged 2-10 years with aplastic anemia, due to receive a stem cell transplant.

The CDR3 spells CASSPRGLAGRYEQYF. CDR3 coding DNA: TGTGCCAGCAGTCCTCGAGGACTAGCGGGACGCTACGAGCAGTACTTC. The chain joins TRBV6-2 or TRBV6-3 to TRBJ2-7; 12 bases fit TRBD2. The CDR3 sequence is 16 residues long. Germline CDR1 is MNHEY and CDR2 is SVGEGT. The J segment lost 3 bases and the V segment lost 5 bases, leaving 8 bases of the junction unmatched.